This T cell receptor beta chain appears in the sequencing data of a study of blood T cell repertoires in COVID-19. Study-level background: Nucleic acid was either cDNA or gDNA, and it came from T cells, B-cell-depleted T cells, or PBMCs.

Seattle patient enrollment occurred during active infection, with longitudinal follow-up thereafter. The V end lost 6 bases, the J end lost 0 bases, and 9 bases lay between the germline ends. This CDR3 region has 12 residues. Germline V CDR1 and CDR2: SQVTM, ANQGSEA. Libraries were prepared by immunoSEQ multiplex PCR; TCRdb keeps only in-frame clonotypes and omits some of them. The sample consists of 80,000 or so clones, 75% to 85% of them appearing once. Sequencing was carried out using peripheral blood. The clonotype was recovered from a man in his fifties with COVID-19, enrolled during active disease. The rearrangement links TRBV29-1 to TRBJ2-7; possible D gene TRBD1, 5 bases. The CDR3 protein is CSVMTASYEQYF. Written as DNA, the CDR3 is TGCAGCGTGATGACAGCCTCCTACGAGCAGTACTTC.